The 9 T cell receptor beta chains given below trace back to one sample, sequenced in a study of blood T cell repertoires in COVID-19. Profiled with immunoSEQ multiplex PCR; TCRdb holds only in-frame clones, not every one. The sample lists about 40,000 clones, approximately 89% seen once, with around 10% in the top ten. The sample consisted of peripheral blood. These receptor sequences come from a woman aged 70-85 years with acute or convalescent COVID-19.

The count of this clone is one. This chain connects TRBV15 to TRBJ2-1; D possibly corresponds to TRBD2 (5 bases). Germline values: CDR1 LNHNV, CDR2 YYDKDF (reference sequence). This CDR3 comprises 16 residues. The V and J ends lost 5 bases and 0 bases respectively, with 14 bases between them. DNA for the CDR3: TGTGCCACCAGCGCCCGAAGGAGGAGCTCCTACAATGAGCAGTTCTTC. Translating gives CATSARRRSSYNEQFF.

CDR3 nucleotide sequence: TGTGCCAGCAGTTTTGGCCGCAGAGATACGCAGTATTTT. This encodes CASSFGRRDTQYF. V gene TRBV12-3 or TRBV12-4 combines with J gene TRBJ2-3; D is unclear. The CDR3 is made up of 13 amino acids. The V and J ends lost 3 bases and 5 bases respectively, with 9 bases between them.

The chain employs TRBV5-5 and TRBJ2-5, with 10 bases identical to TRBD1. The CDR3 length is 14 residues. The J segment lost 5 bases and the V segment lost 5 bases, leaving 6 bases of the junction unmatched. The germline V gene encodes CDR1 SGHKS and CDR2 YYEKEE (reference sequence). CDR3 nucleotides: TGTGCCAGCAGGATGGGACAGGGGTTGGAGACCCAGTACTTC. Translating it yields CASRMGQGLETQYF.

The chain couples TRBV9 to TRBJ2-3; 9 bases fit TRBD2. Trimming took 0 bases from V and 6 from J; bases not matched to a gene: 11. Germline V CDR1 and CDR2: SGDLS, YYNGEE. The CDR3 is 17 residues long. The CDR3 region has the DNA TGTGCCAGCAGCGTAGGTGGCGGGGGGGCCGTGGGTGATACGCAGTATTTT. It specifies CASSVGGGGAVGDTQYF.

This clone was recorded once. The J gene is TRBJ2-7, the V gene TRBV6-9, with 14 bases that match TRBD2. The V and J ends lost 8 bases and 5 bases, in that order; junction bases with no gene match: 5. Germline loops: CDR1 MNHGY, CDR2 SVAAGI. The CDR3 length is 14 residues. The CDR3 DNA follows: TGTGCCAGCGCCGGACTAGCGGGAGGTCACGAGCAGTACGTC. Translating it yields CASAGLAGGHEQYV.

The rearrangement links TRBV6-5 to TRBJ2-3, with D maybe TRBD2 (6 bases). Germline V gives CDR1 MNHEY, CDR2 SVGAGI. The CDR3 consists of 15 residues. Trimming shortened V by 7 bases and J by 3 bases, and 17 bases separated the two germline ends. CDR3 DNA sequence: TGTGCCAGCACCAGGGACTGGGGTCTAACAGATACGCAGTATTTT. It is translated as CASTRDWGLTDTQYF.

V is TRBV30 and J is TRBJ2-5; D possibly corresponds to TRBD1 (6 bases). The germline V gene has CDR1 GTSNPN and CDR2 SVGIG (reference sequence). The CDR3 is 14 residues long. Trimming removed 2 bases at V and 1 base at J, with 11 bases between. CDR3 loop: CAWSHWGRQETQYF. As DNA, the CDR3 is TGTGCCTGGAGTCATTGGGGGCGCCAAGAGACCCAGTACTTC.

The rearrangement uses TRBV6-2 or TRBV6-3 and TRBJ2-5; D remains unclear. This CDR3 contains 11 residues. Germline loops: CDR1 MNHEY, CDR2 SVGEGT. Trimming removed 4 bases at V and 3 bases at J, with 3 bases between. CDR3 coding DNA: TGTGCCAGCAGTTTAGAAGAGACCCAGTACTTC. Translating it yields CASSLEETQYF.

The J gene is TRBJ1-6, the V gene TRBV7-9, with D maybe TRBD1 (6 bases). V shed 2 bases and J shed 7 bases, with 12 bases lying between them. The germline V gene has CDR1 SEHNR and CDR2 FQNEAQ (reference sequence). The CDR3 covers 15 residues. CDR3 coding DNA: TGTGCCAGCAGCTTACAGGGGCCCTTAAATTCACCCCTCCACTTT. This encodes CASSLQGPLNSPLHF.